In its sample, the clone carrying this T cell receptor (beta chain) was seen many times. As yet, its antigen is unknown. TCRdb processed the reads anew with MiXCR; each CDR3 protein has one entry. The sample consists of 200,000 to 300,000 distinct CDR3 sequences, 12% to 15% of them appearing once. The data were taken from a study of T cell repertoires in cytomegalovirus infection. General observations from the study: HLA-C-restricted TCR beta clonotypes specific for CMV led the ex vivo response. Accumulated public TCR beta family frequency recognized individuals carrying CMV together with the relevant HLA.

The TCR sequence derives from a human donor in good health (CMV status not recorded). Some clones in this sample may be carry-over from other donors' samples. What was sequenced was PBMCs.

The CDR3 nucleotides read TGTGCCAGCAGCAAGCGGACAGCCACTAACTATGGCTACACCTTC. Translated, it gives CASSKRTATNYGYTF. This rearrangement joins TRBV7-2 to TRBJ1-2, with D perhaps TRBD1 (6 bases). Germline V CDR1 and CDR2: SGHTA, FQGNSA. The CDR3 covers 15 residues. V lost 5 bases to trimming and J lost 0 bases, with 13 bases between them.